This entry lists 32 T cell receptor beta chains sequenced from one sample in a study of CD4 T cells in relation to SARS-CoV-2 and coronaviruses. Using immunoSEQ multiplex PCR, the repertoire was profiled, and TCRdb retains in-frame clones only, with some absent. Of roughly 41,000 clones in the sample, around 82% were seen once. Antigens of these TCRs are unknown. Sequenced: naive CD4+ T cells from PBMCs, cultured in vitro. The sample's subset: naive CD4+ T cells isolated by negative enrichment. These receptors came from an adult with COVID-19.

This chain links TRBV28 with TRBJ2-2; D not certain. The V end was cut by 6 bases, the J end by 3 bases, with 14 bases between. This CDR3 spans 15 amino acids. Per germline, CDR1 MDHEN and CDR2 SYDVKM. CDR3 DNA sequence: TGTGCCAGCAGCCCTAGTAGGATGTACACCGGGGAGCTGTTTTTT. Amino acid sequence: CASSPSRMYTGELFF.

The V call is TRBV4-1, the J call TRBJ2-3, with D uncertain. Looked up from germline, CDR1 is MGHRA and CDR2 is YSYEKL. This CDR3 is built from 12 residues. V lost 3 bases and J 6 bases, leaving 7 bases between the germline ends. The CDR3, as DNA: TGCGCCAGCAGCCACCCGTTGGATACGCAGTATTTT. Protein sequence: CASSHPLDTQYF.

The J gene is TRBJ1-2, the V gene TRBV15, with TRBD1 matching 7 bases. Germline trimming cut 1 base from V and 6 bases from J; bases unmatched to any gene: 8. The CDR3 spans 15 residues. Germline V gives CDR1 LNHNV, CDR2 YYDKDF (reference sequence). For the CDR3, the DNA is TGTGCCACCAGCAGAGCTGACAGGGTAGGGCATGGCTACACCTTC. This gives the protein CATSRADRVGHGYTF.

The chain is built from TRBV19 and TRBJ2-7; D is perhaps TRBD2 (6 bases). Germline CDR1 reads LNHDA; CDR2 reads SQIVND (reference sequence). The CDR3 has 14 residues. V was shortened by 4 bases and J by 4 bases, with 14 bases between the two germline ends. CDR3 region: CASSTRTNSYEQYF. The DNA for the CDR3 is TGTGCCAGTAGTACCAGGACTAACAGTTACGAGCAGTACTTC. Looking up the rest from reference TRBV19 and TRBJ2-7 gives the full variable domain: DGGITQSPKYLFRKEGQNVTLSCEQNLNHDAMYWYRQDPGQGLRLIYYSQIVNDFQKGDIAEGYSVSREKKESFPLTVTSAQKNPTAFYLCASSTRTNSYEQYFGPGTRLTVT.

This chain links TRBV7-9 with TRBJ1-2; 10 bases fit TRBD1. With 6 bases clipped from V and 8 bases from J, the junction kept 9 bases outside the gene matches. Germline CDR1 is SEHNR and CDR2 is FQNEAQ (reference sequence). There are 14 residues in the CDR3. CDR3 amino acids: CASRRQGAEGGYTF. Written as DNA, the CDR3 is TGTGCCAGCAGAAGACAGGGGGCTGAGGGAGGCTACACCTTC.

V usage is TRBV20-1 and J usage is TRBJ1-2, with a weak D call TRBD1 (6 bases). The germline V and J ends were trimmed by 4 bases and 7 bases, with 10 bases remaining between them. Germline CDR1 DFQATT, CDR2 SNEGSKA (reference sequence). CDR3 length: 11 residues. CDR3 protein: CSAKGDRGYTF. In DNA form, the CDR3 reads TGCAGTGCTAAGGGGGACCGTGGCTACACCTTC.

The V call is TRBV30, the J call TRBJ2-7; 11 bases align to TRBD1. Germline values: CDR1 GTSNPN, CDR2 SVGIG (reference sequence). The V segment lost 4 bases and the J segment 2 bases; nucleotides outside the gene matches: 4. CDR3 length: 14 amino acids. In nucleotides, the CDR3 is TGTGCCTGGAATGGACAGGGGGCTCCCTACGAGCAGTACTTC. This encodes CAWNGQGAPYEQYF. Variable domain in full (rest from reference TRBV30 and TRBJ2-7): SQTIHQWPATLVQPVGSPLSLECTVEGTSNPNLYWYRQAAGRGLQLLFYSVGIGQISSEVPQNLSASRPQDRQFILSSKKLLLSDSGFYLCAWNGQGAPYEQYFGPGTRLTVT.

The gene calls are TRBV19 and TRBJ2-3; 7 bases line up with TRBD2. Germline lookup yields CDR1 LNHDA and CDR2 SQIVND (reference sequence). The CDR3 runs to 16 residues. With 0 bases clipped from V and 4 bases from J, the junction kept 7 bases outside the gene matches. For the CDR3, the DNA is TGTGCCAGTAGTATAGAGGGGGGAGGGCCTCCAGATACGCAGTATTTT. This encodes CASSIEGGGPPDTQYF.

This clone was seen a single time. The chain combines TRBV5-6 with TRBJ1-5, with D hard to call. The V end lost 1 base, the J end lost 0 bases, and 8 bases lay between the germline ends. This CDR3 contains 15 residues. Germline assignment: CDR1 SGHDT and CDR2 YYEEEE. In nucleotides, the CDR3 is TGTGCCAGCAGCTTGTCCCCGAATAGCAATCAGCCCCAGCATTTT. This gives the protein CASSLSPNSNQPQHF.

The gene calls are TRBV24-1 and TRBJ2-3; 7 bases agree with TRBD1. Germline assignment: CDR1 KGHDR and CDR2 SFDVKD. The CDR3 runs to 15 residues. The junction had 10 bases not matched to a gene; V was cut back by 6 bases and J by 5 bases. For the CDR3, the DNA is TGTGCCACCAGTCCCTTGGCAGGGGGTATAGATACGCAGTATTTT. Translation: CATSPLAGGIDTQYF.

The rearrangement uses TRBV6-5 and TRBJ2-3, with 9 nucleotides matching TRBD2. V lost 9 bases and J lost 1; bases outside the gene matches: 2. CDR3 length: 13 residues. Per germline, CDR1 MNHEY and CDR2 SVGAGI. This chain's CDR3 is CASEREGTDTQYF. CDR3 nucleotides: TGTGCCAGTGAGCGGGAGGGCACAGATACGCAGTATTTT.

The DNA for the CDR3 is TGTGCCAGTAGTCCGGGACAGGGGGCTACCTACAATGAGCAGTTCTTC. Translated: CASSPGQGATYNEQFF. V gene TRBV19 combines with J gene TRBJ2-1, with 12 bases that match TRBD1. After removal of 5 bases from V and 2 bases from J, the junction contained 4 bases not matched to a gene. The V gene's germline CDR1 is LNHDA and CDR2 SQIVND (reference sequence). The CDR3 is 16 amino acids.

Only a few counts were recorded for this clone. CDR3 coding DNA: TGCGCCAGCAGCCAACAAGCGTATAGCAATCAGCCCCAGCATTTT. As protein: CASSQQAYSNQPQHF. The chain combines TRBV4-1 with TRBJ1-5, with D unclear. The V and J ends lost 2 bases and 0 bases respectively, with 8 bases between them. The V gene's germline CDR1 is MGHRA and CDR2 YSYEKL. The CDR3 extends over 15 amino acids.

The chain links TRBV4-2 to TRBJ2-1; D not resolved. The V and J ends lost 0 bases and 5 bases respectively, with 29 bases between them. CDR1 and CDR2 from the germline V gene are LGHNA and YNFKEQ. This CDR3 region has 21 residues. The CDR3 sequence is CASSQDLFSLSFGRINNEQFF. CDR3 nucleotides: TGTGCCAGCAGCCAAGATCTGTTCTCGCTCTCGTTCGGCAGAATAAACAATGAGCAGTTCTTC.

Only one count was recorded for this clone. The chain employs TRBV7-2 and TRBJ2-3; the match to TRBD1 covers 7 bases. Germline V gene sequence: CDR1 SGHTA, CDR2 FQGNSA. J lost 1 base, V lost 4 bases, and 14 bases had no gene match. This CDR3 has 18 residues. DNA of the CDR3: TGTGCCAGCAGCTCAATCGACAGGGAAGGGTCTCGCACAGATACGCAGTATTTT. It specifies CASSSIDREGSRTDTQYF.

The chain combines TRBV29-1 with TRBJ1-4; tentative D call: TRBD1 (5 bases). V gave up 3 bases and J gave up 7 bases, with 12 bases separating them. CDR1 is SQVTM, CDR2 ANQGSEA, per germline. This CDR3 contains 13 residues. The DNA for the CDR3 is TGCAGCGTTGAGACAGCCGAGGCTGAAAAACTGTTTTTT. The encoded protein is CSVETAEAEKLFF.

V usage is TRBV5-4 and J usage is TRBJ2-7; TRBD2 agrees at 8 bases. J was trimmed by 6 bases and V by 1 base; bases with no gene match: 6. Per the germline V gene, CDR1 is SGHNT and CDR2 is YYREEE (reference sequence). The CDR3 consists of 14 residues. As DNA, the CDR3 is TGTGCCAGCAGCTTGCAGCGGGAGAGGTTCGAGCAGTACTTC. It translates to CASSLQRERFEQYF. Drawing the rest from reference TRBV5-4 and TRBJ2-7, the complete variable domain is ETGVTQSPTHLIKTRGQQVTLRCSSQSGHNTVSWYQQALGQGPQFIFQYYREEENGRGNFPPRFSGLQFPNYSSELNVNALELDDSALYLCASSLQRERFEQYFGPGTRLTVT.

In its sample, this clone was seen a few times. An end of the junction does not agree with germline; a read error may underlie this. CDR3: CASSPGTGLAYF. In DNA form, the CDR3 reads TGTGCCAGCAGTCCCGGGACAGGGTTAGCTTACTTT. The chain recombines TRBV3-1 (or the pseudogene TRBV3-2) with TRBJ1-6; 9 positions match TRBD1. The CDR3 has 12 amino acids. Per germline, CDR1 LGHDT and CDR2 YNNKEL (reference sequence).

The rearrangement joins TRBV19 to TRBJ2-5; D not resolved. This CDR3 spans 15 amino acids. Trimming left V 9 bases short and J 3 bases short, with 20 bases between. Germline assignment: CDR1 LNHDA and CDR2 SQIVND (reference sequence). CDR3 coding DNA: TGTGCCAGCCACCCGAACAACGGAAAAAAAGAGACCCAGTACTTC. Its protein is CASHPNNGKKETQYF. The full variable domain, completed using reference TRBV19 and TRBJ2-5, is DGGITQSPKYLFRKEGQNVTLSCEQNLNHDAMYWYRQDPGQGLRLIYYSQIVNDFQKGDIAEGYSVSREKKESFPLTVTSAQKNPTAFYLCASHPNNGKKETQYFGPGTRLLVL.

The chain uses TRBV4-1 and TRBJ1-1; TRBD1 matches at 7 bases. Germline CDR1 is MGHRA and CDR2 is YSYEKL. The CDR3 consists of 14 residues. Germline trimming cut 6 bases from V and 0 bases from J; bases unmatched to any gene: 4. The CDR3: CASRNRGMNTEAFF. Here the CDR3 DNA reads TGCGCCAGCAGAAACAGGGGCATGAACACTGAAGCTTTCTTT.

The chain couples TRBV6-5 to TRBJ2-7; weak D call: TRBD2 (5 bases). This CDR3 has 13 amino acids. Germline V gene sequence: CDR1 MNHEY, CDR2 SVGAGI. V dropped 5 bases and J dropped 7 bases, with 15 bases sitting between them. The CDR3 nucleotides are TGTGCCAGCAGTACGGGGAGTCTTCAAGAGCAGTACTTC. It translates to CASSTGSLQEQYF.

The chain links TRBV14 to TRBJ1-2; D is possibly TRBD1 (5 bases). Trimming left V 3 bases short and J 8 bases short, with 22 bases between. The CDR3 loop spans 16 amino acids. Germline CDR1 and CDR2: SGHDN and FVKESK. The CDR3 reads CASSQIRASGPRGYTF. As DNA, the CDR3 is TGTGCCAGCAGCCAGATCAGGGCTTCTGGCCCGAGGGGCTACACCTTC.

V usage is TRBV29-1 and J usage is TRBJ2-1, with 12 bases that match TRBD1. From germline, CDR1 is SQVTM and CDR2 ANQGSEA. CDR3 length: 21 amino acids. V lost 6 bases and J lost 1; bases outside the gene matches: 22. The CDR3 DNA follows: TGCAGCGTGGTAGGGGGACAGGGGGCAGGAGTTCGCGGGAATTCCTACAATGAGCAGTTCTTC. Translating gives CSVVGGQGAGVRGNSYNEQFF.

The chain uses TRBV3-1 (or the pseudogene TRBV3-2) and TRBJ2-7, with 12 bases aligning to TRBD2. The J segment lost 6 bases and the V segment lost 4 bases, leaving 4 bases of the junction unmatched. The V gene's germline CDR1 is LGHDT and CDR2 YNNKEL (reference sequence). This CDR3 has 14 residues. CDR3: CASSLTGLAGEQYF. CDR3 in DNA: TGTGCCAGCAGCCTGACGGGACTAGCGGGCGAGCAGTACTTC.

The chain links TRBV6-5 to TRBJ1-4, with 8 positions matching TRBD1. Germline loops: CDR1 MNHEY, CDR2 SVGAGI. This CDR3 is built from 15 residues. V lost 6 bases and J lost 8; bases outside the gene matches: 11. The CDR3: CASSTDRGLKEKLFF. In DNA, the CDR3 is TGTGCCAGCAGCACTGACAGGGGATTAAAGGAAAAACTGTTTTTT.

The chain has TRBV7-2 and TRBJ2-1; the match to TRBD2 covers 8 bases. Trimming took 2 bases from V and 0 from J; bases not matched to a gene: 9. The germline gives CDR1 SGHTA, CDR2 FQGNSA. The CDR3 loop spans 18 amino acids. CDR3 DNA sequence: TGTGCCAGCAGCTTACGACCGGGAGGGTCCCCCTCCTACAATGAGCAGTTCTTC. Translated: CASSLRPGGSPSYNEQFF.

This clone is a singleton in its sample. This chain uses TRBV15 with TRBJ1-5; D gene unclear. Deletions cut 0 bases from V and 2 bases from J, with 8 bases between. Germline CDR1 reads LNHNV; CDR2 reads YYDKDF (reference sequence). This CDR3 contains 15 residues. DNA of the CDR3: TGTGCCACCAGCAGAGAGCGAAGTCGCAATCAGCCCCAGCATTTT. As protein: CATSRERSRNQPQHF.

This clone was picked up a small number of times. One junction end disagrees with the germline gene, perhaps due to a read error. The J gene is TRBJ1-5, the V gene TRBV5-1; no clear D gene. CDR1 and CDR2 (germline): SGHRS, YFSETQ. This CDR3 is 14 amino acids long. The CDR3 DNA follows: TGCGCCAGTAGCTCGGGAGCCGACAATCAGCCCCAGCATTTT. Its protein is CASSSGADNQPQHF.

The sample holds one count of this clone. This chain joins TRBV28 and TRBJ2-3; the match to TRBD2 covers 9 bases. Per the germline V gene, CDR1 is MDHEN and CDR2 is SYDVKM. Trimming at V came to 7 bases and at J to 7 bases, leaving 6 bases not matched to a gene. The length of the CDR3 is 13 residues. CDR3 loop: CASTLSGSYTQYF. DNA of the CDR3: TGTGCCAGCACCCTTAGCGGGAGTTATACGCAGTATTTT.

The chain couples TRBV28 to TRBJ2-6; no clear D gene. V lost 5 bases and J lost 0, with 8 bases in between. This CDR3 region has 15 residues. CDR1 MDHEN and CDR2 SYDVKM come from the germline V gene. CDR3 in DNA: TGTGCCAGCAGTGGACGGTACTCTGGGGCCAACGTCCTGACTTTC. Encoded protein: CASSGRYSGANVLTF.

The table lists this clone with a count of one. The J gene is TRBJ1-1, the V gene TRBV2; TRBD1 matches at 7 bases. Germline CDR1 and CDR2: SNHLY and FYNNEI. The CDR3 is 13 residues long. Trimming cost V 4 bases and J 7 bases; bases outside gene matches: 6. CDR3 in amino acids: CASSARGALEAFF. The CDR3 nucleotides are TGTGCCAGCAGTGCCAGGGGGGCCCTTGAAGCTTTCTTT.

This rearrangement joins TRBV10-2 to TRBJ2-2; D not resolved. Germline-derived CDR1 and CDR2 are WSHSY and SAAADI. The CDR3 runs 13 residues. V was trimmed by 6 bases and J by 7 bases, leaving 12 bases between them. The CDR3 bases are TGCGCCAGCAGCCCTAGTGTGAACGGGGAGCTGTTTTTT. Encoded protein: CASSPSVNGELFF.